These 2 T cell receptor beta chains were sequenced from one sample in a study of T cells in Graves' hyperthyroidism and ophthalmopathy. Amplified TCR beta CDR3 regions derived from RNA transcripts. The HTBI primer set served for first-round RT-PCR of the TCR CDR3. Via MiXCR, TCRdb re-called the multiplex PCR reads, giving one row per CDR3 protein. Of about 59,000 distinct CDR3 sequences in the sample, around 53% were seen once. Sequenced sample: blood. These TCRs come from a woman in her sixties or seventies with Graves' ophthalmopathy.

This clonotype came up many times. The CDR3 is CSAGTGLARQYF. The CDR3 DNA sequence: TGCAGTGCCGGAACGGGACTAGCGAGGCAGTACTTC. This chain connects TRBV20-1 to TRBJ2-7; TRBD2 agrees at 10 bases. The ends lost 6 bases at V and 9 bases at J; junction bases unmatched: 8. Germline values: CDR1 DFQATT, CDR2 SNEGSKA (reference sequence). This CDR3 is 12 amino acids long.

The chain links TRBV29-1 to TRBJ1-1; 9 nucleotides align to TRBD1. Losses at the gene ends were 2 bases for V and 8 bases for J; bases not matched to a gene: 9. The CDR3 is 14 residues long. CDR1 is SQVTM, CDR2 ANQGSEA, per germline. The CDR3 nucleotides read TGCAGCGTTGAAATACCCCGGGACAGGGCGGAAGCTTTCTTT. As protein: CSVEIPRDRAEAFF.